One sample yielded the 17 T cell receptor beta chains listed below, sequenced in a study of metastatic and nonmetastatic thyroid tumors (dated by TCRdb to about 2020). Libraries were prepared through PCR. Instrument on record: Illumina HiSeq 4000. Clones were called with MiXCR by TCRdb after fastp trimmed the public reads at Q25, and only in-frame beta chains were retained. This sample gives about 45,000 clones in total; about 4.2% of them show up just once. About a tenth of the sample goes to the ten largest clones. None of the patients had been given any treatment before thyroid surgery. Sequenced: blood. The source is a female donor with papillary thyroid cancer or a benign thyroid nodule (not recorded which). Some clones in this sample may be carry-over from other donors' samples.

This clone was counted ten times or more. The chain recombines TRBV11-3 with TRBJ2-1, with 9 bases lining up with TRBD2. The ends lost 5 bases at V and 0 bases at J; junction bases unmatched: 5. This CDR3 region has 16 residues. Germline-derived CDR1 and CDR2 are SGHNT and YENEEA. Here the CDR3 DNA reads TGTGCCAGCAGCATGGGACTAGCCTTCTCCTACAATGAGCAGTTCTTC. Residues: CASSMGLAFSYNEQFF.

This clone has more than one count but fewer than ten. This CDR3 reads CASRTGTGFSNTEAFF. In DNA, the CDR3 is TGTGCCAGTAGGACCGGGACAGGCTTTTCGAACACTGAAGCTTTCTTT. The chain joins TRBV19 to TRBJ1-1, with 8 bases lining up with TRBD1. Germline V gene lookup returns CDR1 LNHDA and CDR2 SQIVND (reference sequence). With 6 bases clipped from V and 1 base from J, the junction kept 10 bases outside the gene matches. The CDR3 is 16 residues long.

This clone occurred many times. The chain recombines TRBV20-1 with TRBJ2-2; 8 bases match TRBD2. Per germline, CDR1 DFQATT and CDR2 SNEGSKA (reference sequence). The CDR3 spans 15 residues. CDR3 region: CNAKGLAGDTGELFF. The CDR3 DNA is TGCAATGCCAAGGGGCTAGCGGGCGACACCGGGGAGCTGTTTTTT.

This clone was seen a handful of times. Its ends do not fully match the called genes, so a read error is possible. CDR3 loop: CVTSRDVPGQGADEQYF. The CDR3 region has the DNA TGTGTCACCAGCAGAGACGTACCGGGACAGGGTGCAGACGAGCAGTACTTC. The chain is built from TRBV15 and TRBJ2-7, with 9 bases aligning to TRBD1. The CDR3 contains 17 residues. Germline assignment: CDR1 LNHNV and CDR2 YYDKDF (reference sequence).

Worth noting for this clone: Without the conserved terminal phenylalanine or tryptophan, this CDR3 likely stems from a read error. The chain carries TRBV6-1 and TRBJ2-3, with D possibly TRBD2 on 5 matching bases. Germline V lookup: CDR1 MNHNS, CDR2 SASEGT. The CDR3 has 15 residues. V was shortened by 2 bases and J by 0 bases, with 9 bases between the two germline ends. In DNA, the CDR3 is TGTGCCAGCAGTGAATCCAGCGGTAGCACAGATACGCAGTATTCT. Translation: CASSESSGSTDTQYS.

This clone turned up a few times. One junction end disagrees with the germline gene, perhaps due to a read error. The chain employs TRBV6-2 or TRBV6-3 and TRBJ1-1; D gene ambiguous. Germline CDR1 is MNHEY and CDR2 is SVGEGT. The CDR3 sequence is 13 residues long. In DNA form, the CDR3 reads TGTGCCAGCAGAAGAAACCCGAACACTGAAGTTTCCTTT. It encodes CASRRNPNTEVSF.

With regard to this clone: It may be a read error: a sequence one base away is much more abundant. The chain combines TRBV30 with TRBJ1-2; 8 positions agree with TRBD1. V lost 5 bases, J lost 5 bases, and 13 bases stayed unmatched. CDR1 is GTSNPN, CDR2 SVGIG, per germline (reference sequence). This CDR3 is built from 15 residues. In DNA, the CDR3 is TGTGCCTGGCGGCCCCCCTGGACAGGGTGGTATGGCTACACCTTC. Amino acids: CAWRPPWTGWYGYTF.

This clone was counted between two and nine times. This rearrangement joins TRBV20-1 to TRBJ2-5; 14 bases are a match to TRBD2. J was trimmed by 4 bases and V by 4 bases; bases with no gene match: 8. Germline CDR1 reads DFQATT; CDR2 reads SNEGSKA (reference sequence). CDR3 length: 16 amino acids. CDR3 DNA: TGCAGTGCTACCGGGACTAGCGGGAGTGAGCGAGAGACCCAGTACTTC. Its protein is CSATGTSGSERETQYF.

This clone showed up many times. The identical CDR3 is also encoded by other nucleotide sequences in the sample. V usage is TRBV6-4 and J usage is TRBJ2-7; 8 positions match TRBD1. CDR3 length: 15 amino acids. Germline V gene sequence: CDR1 MRHNA, CDR2 SNTAGT. After removal of 6 bases from V and 3 bases from J, the junction contained 10 bases not matched to a gene. CDR3 residues: CASRPGQGSVYEQYF. CDR3 DNA: TGTGCCAGCAGACCAGGACAGGGTTCCGTCTACGAGCAGTACTTC.

Worth noting for this clone: The final CDR3 position lacks the conserved phenylalanine or tryptophan, pointing to a likely read error. The V call is TRBV6-1, the J call TRBJ1-1; no firm D call. The CDR3 is made up of 13 amino acids. The V end lost 3 bases, the J end lost 8 bases, and 13 bases lay between the germline ends. The germline V gene has CDR1 MNHNS and CDR2 SASEGT. CDR3 residues: CASSDIAGEEAFL. In nucleotides, the CDR3 is TGTGCCAGCAGTGACATAGCGGGAGAAGAAGCTTTCCTT.

This chain connects TRBV7-6 to TRBJ2-7, with D perhaps matching TRBD2 (5 bases). Trimming removed 7 bases from V and 2 bases from J, with 21 bases in between. This CDR3 spans 16 amino acids. Germline loops: CDR1 SGHVS, CDR2 FNYEAQ. The CDR3 region is CASNLGIVGEAYEQYF. The CDR3 DNA reads as TGTGCCAGCAACTTGGGAATAGTGGGAGAGGCCTACGAGCAGTACTTC.

This clone was picked up many times. The chain couples TRBV5-5 to TRBJ1-3; the D is unclear. Germline-derived CDR1 and CDR2 are SGHKS and YYEKEE (reference sequence). The CDR3 has 14 residues. V lost 1 base and J lost 2, with 7 bases in between. This CDR3 is CASSLYNPGNTIYF. For the CDR3, the DNA is TGTGCCAGCAGCTTGTATAATCCTGGAAACACCATATATTTT.

There are many counts of this clone. The CDR3 spells CASSFSGRGTGELFF. Written as DNA, the CDR3 is TGTGCCAGCAGCTTTAGCGGGAGGGGCACCGGGGAGCTGTTTTTT. The rearrangement joins TRBV7-3 to TRBJ2-2, with 11 bases aligning to TRBD2. The CDR3 spans 15 residues. The V gene end was trimmed by 3 bases and the J gene end by 4 bases; junction bases not matched to a gene: 1. CDR1 and CDR2 (germline): SGHTA, FQGTGA.

This clone was recorded many times. V is TRBV10-3 and J is TRBJ1-4; D gene unclear. With 2 bases removed from V and 0 bases from J, the gap between germline ends came to 7 bases. This CDR3 is 15 amino acids long. Germline CDR1 and CDR2: ENHRY and SYGVKD. The CDR3 sequence: CAISEGRATNEKLFF. As DNA, the CDR3 is TGTGCCATCAGTGAGGGGCGTGCAACTAATGAAAAACTGTTTTTT.

This clone was seen only a few times. The V call is TRBV7-8, the J call TRBJ1-2; 10 positions agree with TRBD1. In germline, CDR1 is SGHVS, CDR2 FQNEAQ. The CDR3 extends over 17 amino acids. Trimming at V came to 1 base and at J to 8 bases, leaving 13 bases not matched to a gene. In nucleotides, the CDR3 is TGTGCCAGCAGCTTAGGACTTGGGACAGGGGTTCTCCAGGGCTACACCTTC. It specifies CASSLGLGTGVLQGYTF. Based on the CDR3 plus reference TRBV7-8 and TRBJ1-2, the full variable domain is GAGVSQSPRYKVAKRGQDVALRCDPISGHVSLFWYQQALGQGPEFLTYFQNEAQLDKSGLPSDRFFAERPEGSVSTLKIQRTQQEDSAVYLCASSLGLGTGVLQGYTFGSGTRLTVV.

This clone was seen at least ten times. The chain uses TRBV6-5 and TRBJ2-2; the D is unclear. Germline V gene data show CDR1 as MNHEY and CDR2 as SVGAGI. The CDR3 extends over 15 amino acids. Trimming left V 2 bases short and J 6 bases short, with 13 bases between. CDR3 residues: CASSYMSVGAGELFF. Here the CDR3 DNA reads TGTGCCAGCAGTTACATGTCGGTAGGAGCCGGGGAGCTGTTTTTT.

The chain uses TRBV6-5 and TRBJ1-5; D ambiguous. V lost 2 bases and J 2 bases, leaving 7 bases between the germline ends. Germline CDR1 is MNHEY and CDR2 is SVGAGI. The CDR3 runs 14 residues. In nucleotides, the CDR3 is TGTGCCAGCAGTTACGTCCAGGGCAATCAGCCCCAGCATTTT. Amino acid sequence: CASSYVQGNQPQHF.